This TCR beta chain was profiled in a study of read filtering for tumor transcriptome and immune sequencing. Study information: Transcriptome libraries were built from DNase-treated RNA. RNA-seq yielded only about 75 to 1273 TCR reads, IR-seq about 4 to 10.27 million.

V lost 4 bases, J lost 0 bases, and 7 bases stayed unmatched. This CDR3 contains 18 residues. The sample holds many counts of this clonotype. Its matching antigen is unknown. This library used around 400 ng RNA and molecular barcoded adaptors spanning alpha/delta and beta/gamma chains. TCRdb processed the reads anew with MiXCR; each CDR3 protein has one entry. The sample lists fewer than 30,000 distinct CDR3 sequences; about an eighth were seen once. Every patient had bone marrow sampled while the disease was active. Regarding the study as a whole: RNA-seq captured clonotypes less deeply and reliably than IR-seq.

This sequence was found in a donor aged 40 or over with multiple myeloma. The sequencing input was a population of CD138-negative cells sorted from bone marrow. The V call is TRBV12-3 or TRBV12-4, the J call TRBJ2-1, with 12 bases fitting TRBD2. This chain's CDR3 is CASSYRTSGVSSYNEQFF. The CDR3 bases are TGTGCCAGCAGTTACCGGACTAGCGGGGTAAGCTCCTACAATGAGCAGTTCTTC.